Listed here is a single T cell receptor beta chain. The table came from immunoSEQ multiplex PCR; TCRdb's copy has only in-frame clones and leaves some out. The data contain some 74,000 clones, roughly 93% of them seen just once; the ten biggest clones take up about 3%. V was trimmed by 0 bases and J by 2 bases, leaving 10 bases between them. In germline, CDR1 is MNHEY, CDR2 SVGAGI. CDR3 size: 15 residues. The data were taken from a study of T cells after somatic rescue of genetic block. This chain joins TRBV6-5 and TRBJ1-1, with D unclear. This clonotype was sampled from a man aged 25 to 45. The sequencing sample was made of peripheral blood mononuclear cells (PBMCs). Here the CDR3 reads CASSYSWQTNTEAFF. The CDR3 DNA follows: TGTGCCAGCAGTTACTCGTGGCAGACAAACACTGAAGCTTTCTTT.